The rows below give T cell receptor beta chains drawn from one sample of a study of OX40 agonist ivuxolimab in advanced cancers. Some clones are missing from TCRdb's copy, which holds only in-frame ones; the method was immunoSEQ multiplex PCR. The sample consists of 50,000 to 70,000 clones, around 88% of them appearing once. Sample: CD4+ or CD8+ T cells sorted from blood, taken in a trial of the OX40 agonist ivuxolimab. The receptors originated from an adult with an advanced solid tumor such as melanoma, head and neck, liver or kidney cancer. Both conserved end residues are trimmed from each CDR3. A row's size may be missing; if present it is once, few, many or a size class.

TRBV19,NA,ASSIPGGHQPQH
TRBV2,NA,ASSARTGWATEAF
TRBV27,NA,ASSISGRGGNIQY
TRBV27,NA,ASSWDASGSRYEQY
TRBV11-3,NA,ASSNSGQGSYEQY
TRBV11-2,NA,ASSLVVDRE
TRBV2,NA,ASRRTGGTGANVLT
TRBV16,NA,ASSQFQGNEQF
TRBV1,NA,TSSQVSRGNQPQH
TRBV7-9,NA,ASRHRDGSPYEQY
TRBV4-1,NA,ASSQGIYRTDTQY
TRBV4-1,NA,ASSLKGGLEF
TRBV7-2,NA,ASSLDGGASNQPQH
TRBV4-1,NA,ASSRSSGGGLRKY
TRBV6-5,NA,ANRGDRVDSPLH
TRBV15,NA,ATSGRGNQPQH
TRBV29-1,NA,TVPRGTEAF
TRBV6-6,NA,ASRPLGRVHEQY
TRBV27,NA,ASSTTGRDTEAF
TRBV11-2,NA,ASSFLTGVYNEQF
TRBV7-6,NA,ASSLGDRAFSGANVLT
TRBV5-4,NA,ASSAPDRGTEAF
TRBV4-1,NA,ASSQEWTGGTQPQH
TRBV6-5,NA,ASSPVSGNTIY
TRBV7-8,NA,ASSPTGQLAPGHGYT
TRBV7-8,NA,ASSYGTGSNQPQH
TRBV4-3,NA,ASSLGTDTTYEQF
TRBV29-1,NA,SVEGHPNTEAF
TRBV27,once,ASSIGSGSNTGELF
TRBV29-1,NA,SVEDGVYGYT
TRBV5-6,NA,ASSLPGQGPFTDTQY
TRBV19,NA,ASSIGTGGTEAF
TRBV11-2,NA,ASSYGTGSYGYT
TRBV19,NA,ASTPDRDSSYEQY
TRBV13,NA,ASSSIVGGENEQF
TRBV27,NA,ASSLEENGREQF
TRBV2,NA,ASSEGANDYGYT
TRBV19,NA,ASSSQVTADYEQY
TRBV28,NA,ASSDRGNTEAF
TRBV30,few,AWSVQGRRNQPQH
TRBV7-9,few,ASSSRPGAGMNTEAF
TRBV5-1,NA,ASSLGWVSEQY
TRBV18,NA,ASSPRSQGITEAF
TRBV7-9,NA,ASSLRTSEMNTEAF
TRBV29-1,NA,SVVGPGAEAF
TRBV11-2,medium-sized,ASSPVSGGGLYNEQF
TRBV9,NA,ASSVSGELF
TRBV7-9,NA,ASRPGLVGLDTQY
TRBV29-1,NA,SAVTGVLNEKLF
TRBV4-3,NA,ASSPRDRDETQY
TRBV5-8,NA,ASSLGTVNQPQH
TRBV28,NA,ASSRTAGSHEQY
TRBV5-3,NA,ARSLGQTGELF
TRBV7-8,NA,ASSPRTLLGTEAF
TRBV7-8,NA,ASSLLRGGVDTQY